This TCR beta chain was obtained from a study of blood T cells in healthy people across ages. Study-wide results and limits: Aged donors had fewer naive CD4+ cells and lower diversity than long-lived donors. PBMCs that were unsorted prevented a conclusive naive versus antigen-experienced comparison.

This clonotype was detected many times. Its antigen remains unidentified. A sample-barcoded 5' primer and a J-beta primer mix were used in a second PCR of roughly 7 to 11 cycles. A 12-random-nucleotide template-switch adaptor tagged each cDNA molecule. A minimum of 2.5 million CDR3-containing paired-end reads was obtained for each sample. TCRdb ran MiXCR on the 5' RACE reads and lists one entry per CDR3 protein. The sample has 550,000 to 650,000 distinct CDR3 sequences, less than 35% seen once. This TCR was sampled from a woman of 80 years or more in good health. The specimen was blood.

The CDR3 is CRGRTTEDTQYF. CDR3 DNA: TGCAGGGGTCGTACGACGGAAGATACGCAGTATTTT. This chain links TRBV20-1 with TRBJ2-3, with unresolved D. Per the germline V gene, CDR1 is DFQATT and CDR2 is SNEGSKA (reference sequence). This CDR3 region has 12 residues.